A selection of T cell receptor beta chains follows, all from one sample in a study of T-cell memory formation after mild COVID-19. From the 5' RACE reads, TCRdb called clonotypes with MiXCR, one entry per CDR3 protein. This table has about half a million distinct CDR3 sequences, 15% to 20% appearing once. Sequences were obtained from PBMCs or a T cell subset sorted from them (not recorded which). The receptor source for this set is an adult woman who had mild COVID-19 (a few samples of this study predate the infection). Cell type and time point are not known. The CDR3 runs from the conserved cysteine through the conserved F or W. Fields, in order: J gene, V gene, CDR3 protein.

TRBJ2-4,TRBV7-9,CASSLGQGTKNIQYF
TRBJ2-1,TRBV29-1,CSASGTGYNEQFF
TRBJ1-1,TRBV6-2/TRBV6-3,CASSYVTGFEAFF
TRBJ1-6,TRBV10-3,CAISESPGQSPLHF
TRBJ2-1,TRBV29-1,CSATGSSYNEQFF
TRBJ1-5,TRBV5-1,CASSEGTADQPQHF
TRBJ1-1,TRBV15,CATSSTENEAFF
TRBJ2-2,TRBV25-1,CASSISGLTNTGELFF
TRBJ2-1,TRBV6-6,CASRPRTSGGANEQFF
TRBJ1-5,TRBV28,CASSYRQPQHF
TRBJ2-7,TRBV20-1,CSALPGESYEQYF
TRBJ2-1,TRBV20-1,CSAAPGSSYNEQFF
TRBJ2-5,TRBV20-1,CSARSGFETQYF
TRBJ2-7,TRBV6-5,CASSPGTDLSEQYF
TRBJ1-1,TRBV12-3/TRBV12-4,CASSSGQGLPEAFF
TRBJ1-1,TRBV7-9,CASSLNAGVTEAFF
TRBJ1-1,TRBV28,CASSPGTGGNTEAFF
TRBJ2-7,TRBV20-1,CSARGGLAGGPDSEQYF
TRBJ2-5,TRBV12-3/TRBV12-4,CASSSYSVRGGETQYF
TRBJ2-7,TRBV29-1,CSAGQVAYEQYF
TRBJ2-3,TRBV7-2,CASSLVSTDTQYF
TRBJ2-1,TRBV7-9,CASSAQGFDEQFF
TRBJ1-1,TRBV5-4,CAAKGGTEAFF
TRBJ2-5,TRBV11-2,CASSPSLSGEETQYF
TRBJ2-1,TRBV24-1,CATSDPGTSGDNEQFF
TRBJ2-1,TRBV29-1,CSVDGADIRNEQFF
TRBJ1-2,TRBV3-1,CASSQFDRANYGYTF
TRBJ2-7,TRBV10-3,CAISAGQGSTYEQYF
TRBJ2-5,TRBV11-3,CASSPRAQGMPETQYF
TRBJ2-1,TRBV6-2/TRBV6-3,CASSRRERRNEQFF
TRBJ1-5,TRBV15,CATSRDLFQVSNQPQHF
TRBJ2-2,TRBV9,CASSPRDRATGELFF